Listed below are T cell receptor beta chains from one sample, sequenced in a study of blood T cell repertoires in COVID-19. The data were produced by immunoSEQ multiplex PCR, yet TCRdb's version contains in-frame clones alone and is incomplete. This sample yields 360,000 or so clones, of which approximately 90% are seen a single time; over 3.5% belongs to the top ten. The sample consisted of peripheral blood. These receptors all come from a woman in her sixties or seventies with COVID-19, enrolled during active disease. Both conserved end residues are part of each CDR3. Each record gives: CDR3 length, D gene, J gene, clone size, V gene, CDR3 protein, CDR3 DNA. The D gene is left open where the match is weak. Rows give clone size only sometimes, using once, few, many, or a class for an expanded clone.

>14|.|TRBJ2-7|.|TRBV5-4
CASSLTGSLGEQYF
TGTGCCAGCAGCTTGACAGGTTCCCTAGGGGAGCAGTACTTC
>14|TRBD1|TRBJ1-2|.|TRBV27
CASWRQGANYGYTF
TGTGCCAGCTGGAGACAGGGGGCTAACTATGGCTACACCTTC
>14|.|TRBJ1-6|once|TRBV19
CASSMSLYNSPLHF
TGTGCCAGTAGTATGTCACTCTATAATTCACCCCTCCACTTT
>13|.|TRBJ2-2|.|TRBV7-2
CASKRENTGELFF
TGTGCCAGCAAGAGGGAGAACACCGGGGAGCTGTTTTTT
>13|.|TRBJ1-2|.|TRBV24-1
CATSEGGSYGYTF
TGTGCCACCAGTGAAGGAGGGTCCTATGGCTACACCTTC
>14|.|TRBJ2-2|.|TRBV4-1
CASSPSRTDGELFF
TGCGCCAGCAGCCCGTCGCGGACAGACGGGGAGCTGTTTTTT
>12|.|TRBJ2-5|.|TRBV28
CASNTAGETQYF
TGTGCCAGCAACACGGCAGGAGAGACCCAGTACTTC
>13|TRBD1|TRBJ1-2|.|TRBV2
CASSQTGGSGYTF
TGTGCCAGCAGTCAGACAGGGGGAAGTGGCTACACCTTC
>14|.|TRBJ2-7|.|TRBV5-1
CASSLVPGAGEQYF
TGCGCCAGCAGCTTAGTGCCAGGGGCAGGCGAGCAGTACTTC
>13|.|TRBJ1-2|.|TRBV13
CASSSIRGYGYTF
TGTGCCAGCAGCTCGATCAGGGGATATGGCTACACCTTC
>14|.|TRBJ2-1|.|TRBV30
CAWSRLDSYNEQFF
TGTGCCTGGAGCCGACTCGACTCCTACAATGAGCAGTTCTTC
>15|TRBD1|TRBJ2-7|.|TRBV30
CAWSLGQTNSYEQYF
TGTGCCTGGAGCCTGGGACAGACGAACTCCTACGAGCAGTACTTC
>16|.|TRBJ2-7|.|TRBV16
CASSQSRQGRSDEQYF
TGTGCCAGCAGCCAATCAAGGCAGGGGCGATCCGACGAGCAGTACTTC
>15|TRBD1|TRBJ2-7|.|TRBV19
CASSTDRGLAYEQYF
TGTGCCAGTAGTACGGACAGGGGGCTGGCCTACGAGCAGTACTTC
>15|TRBD1|TRBJ2-3|.|TRBV5-1
CASRTGTGYTDTQYF
TGCGCCAGCAGGACCGGGACAGGGTATACAGATACGCAGTATTTT
>16|TRBD1|TRBJ1-3|.|TRBV5-1
CASSFTQGALGNTIYF
TGCGCCAGCAGCTTTACCCAGGGGGCGCTTGGAAACACCATATATTTT
>13|.|TRBJ2-7|.|TRBV5-6
CASRRTGTYEQYF
TGTGCCAGCAGACGCACGGGGACCTACGAGCAGTACTTC
>17|TRBD1|TRBJ2-7|.|TRBV3-1/TRBV3-2
CASSQGLGTGFPYEQYF
TGTGCCAGCAGCCAAGGTTTAGGGACAGGGTTTCCCTACGAGCAGTACTTC